The rows below give T cell receptor beta chains drawn from one sample of a study of shared clonotypes between healthy human individuals. Assay: immunoSEQ multiplex PCR; the TCRdb copy retains only in-frame clones and omits some. The table includes some 630,000 clones, roughly 96% detected once. Sequencing was carried out using naive CD8+ T cells sorted from blood. These receptors originate from a woman under 40 in good health. CDR3s include the opening cysteine and the closing phenylalanine or tryptophan. Each record gives: CDR3 DNA, CDR3 protein, J gene, clone size, V gene, D gene. The D gene is left open where the match is weak. Not every row has a clone size; where given, it reads once, few, many or a size class.

TGTGCCAGCAGCCGCTCTGAGCTGTTTTTT,CASSRSELFF,TRBJ2-2,-,TRBV6-1,-
TGTGCCAGCAGTTTCCAGGGGAACTATGGCTACACCTTC,CASSFQGNYGYTF,TRBJ1-2,once,TRBV28,-
TGTGCCAGTAGTATTGACAGCTCTGGGGCCAACGTCCTGACTTTC,CASSIDSSGANVLTF,TRBJ2-6,-,TRBV19,-
TGTGCCAGCAGTGAATTCAGTAGCGGGAGGGCCATTGAGCAGTTCTTC,CASSEFSSGRAIEQFF,TRBJ2-1,once,TRBV25-1,TRBD2
TGCAGCGTCCTGGGACTAGCGGGAGGGCCGGGGGAGACCCAGTACTTC,CSVLGLAGGPGETQYF,TRBJ2-5,-,TRBV29-1,TRBD2
TGTGCCAGCAGTTTCCATAAAGGGGGGGACAATGAGCAGTTCTTC,CASSFHKGGDNEQFF,TRBJ2-1,-,TRBV27,-
TGTGCCAGCAGTGCCGAGGGCCCTTTTTACGGCTACACCTTC,CASSAEGPFYGYTF,TRBJ1-2,-,TRBV28,-
TGTGCCAGCAGTTTAGTATACAGGGGGGTTCAGCCCCAGCATTTT,CASSLVYRGVQPQHF,TRBJ1-5,-,TRBV27,TRBD1
TGTGCCAGCAGCGCAACCAGACTAGTGGCGGAGAAAGATACGCAGTATTTT,CASSATRLVAEKDTQYF,TRBJ2-3,-,TRBV9,-
TGTGCCAGCAGCCCTGGACAGGGGGCGTACGAGCAGTACTTC,CASSPGQGAYEQYF,TRBJ2-7,-,TRBV7-6,TRBD1
TGTGCCAGCAGTTTAGTACTAGCGGGAGCAGATACGCAGTATTTT,CASSLVLAGADTQYF,TRBJ2-3,once,TRBV28,TRBD2
TGTGCCAGCAGTTGGGACAGGGCCACAGATACGCAGTATTTT,CASSWDRATDTQYF,TRBJ2-3,-,TRBV28,TRBD1
TGTGCCAGCAGTATGACAGGGGGGAACACTGAAGCTTTCTTT,CASSMTGGNTEAFF,TRBJ1-1,-,TRBV27,TRBD1
TGTGCCAGCAGCACATTAGCGGGAGGGCCTCTTGAGCAGTTCTTC,CASSTLAGGPLEQFF,TRBJ2-1,-,TRBV27,TRBD2
TGTGCCAGCAGCCCGACAGGGATTGAGCAGTACTTC,CASSPTGIEQYF,TRBJ2-5,-,TRBV7-9,TRBD1
TGTGCCAGCAGTTTCTGGACAGGGAAACAAGAGACCCAGTACTTC,CASSFWTGKQETQYF,TRBJ2-5,-,TRBV28,TRBD1